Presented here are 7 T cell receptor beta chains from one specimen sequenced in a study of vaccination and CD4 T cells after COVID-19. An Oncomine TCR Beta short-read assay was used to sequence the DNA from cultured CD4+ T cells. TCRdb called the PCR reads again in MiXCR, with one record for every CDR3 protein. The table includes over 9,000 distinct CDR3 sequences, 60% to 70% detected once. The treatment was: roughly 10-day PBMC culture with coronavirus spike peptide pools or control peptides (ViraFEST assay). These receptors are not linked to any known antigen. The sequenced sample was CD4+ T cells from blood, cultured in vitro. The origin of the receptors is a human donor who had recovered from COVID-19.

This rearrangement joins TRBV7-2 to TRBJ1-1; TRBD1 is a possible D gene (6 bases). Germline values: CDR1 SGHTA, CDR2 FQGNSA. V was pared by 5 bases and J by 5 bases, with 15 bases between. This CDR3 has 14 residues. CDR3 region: CASSTLVGATEAFF. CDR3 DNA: TGTGCCAGCAGCACGTTAGTGGGGGCGACTGAAGCTTTCTTT.

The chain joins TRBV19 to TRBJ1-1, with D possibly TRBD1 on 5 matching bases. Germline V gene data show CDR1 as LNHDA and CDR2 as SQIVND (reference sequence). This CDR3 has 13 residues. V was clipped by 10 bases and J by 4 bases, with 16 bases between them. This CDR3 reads CATRGGGGTEAFF. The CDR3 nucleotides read TGTGCCACCCGCGGGGGGGGAGGCACTGAAGCTTTCTTT.

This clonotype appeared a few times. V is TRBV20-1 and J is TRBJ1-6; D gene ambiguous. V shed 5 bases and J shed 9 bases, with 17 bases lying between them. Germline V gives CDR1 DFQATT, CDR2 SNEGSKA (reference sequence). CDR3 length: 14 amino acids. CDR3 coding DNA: TGCAGTGCTCGCGACGCGTATAGGCGTTCACCCCTCCACTTT. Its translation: CSARDAYRRSPLHF.

CDR3 in DNA: TGCAGTGCTCCCCGGGGAGGCGGGGCAGATACGCAGTATTTT. Translated: CSAPRGGGADTQYF. The chain employs TRBV20-1 and TRBJ2-3, with TRBD2 as a possible D gene (6 bases). The germline V and J ends were trimmed by 5 bases and 4 bases, with 16 bases remaining between them. Looked up from germline, CDR1 is DFQATT and CDR2 is SNEGSKA (reference sequence). The CDR3 runs to 14 residues.

This CDR3 is CASSPLAGLTDTQYF. The DNA of the CDR3 is TGTGCCAGCAGTCCTCTAGCGGGACTCACAGATACGCAGTATTTT. V gene TRBV12-3 or TRBV12-4 combines with J gene TRBJ2-3, with 9 bases matching TRBD2. CDR3 length: 15 residues. V was clipped by 5 bases and J by 2 bases; unmatched bases: 5.

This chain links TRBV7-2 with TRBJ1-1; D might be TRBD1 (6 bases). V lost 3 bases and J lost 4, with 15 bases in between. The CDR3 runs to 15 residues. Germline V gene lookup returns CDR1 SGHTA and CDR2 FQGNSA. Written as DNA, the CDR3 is TGTGCCAGCAGCTTTTCACAGGGTAGTGGCACTGAAGCTTTCTTT. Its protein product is CASSFSQGSGTEAFF.

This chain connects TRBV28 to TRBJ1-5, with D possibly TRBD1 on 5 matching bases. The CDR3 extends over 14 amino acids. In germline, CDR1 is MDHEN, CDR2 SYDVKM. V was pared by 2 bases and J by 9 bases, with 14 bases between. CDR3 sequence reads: CASSLRQGGTPQHF. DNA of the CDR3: TGTGCCAGCAGTTTACGGCAGGGAGGGACGCCCCAGCATTTT.